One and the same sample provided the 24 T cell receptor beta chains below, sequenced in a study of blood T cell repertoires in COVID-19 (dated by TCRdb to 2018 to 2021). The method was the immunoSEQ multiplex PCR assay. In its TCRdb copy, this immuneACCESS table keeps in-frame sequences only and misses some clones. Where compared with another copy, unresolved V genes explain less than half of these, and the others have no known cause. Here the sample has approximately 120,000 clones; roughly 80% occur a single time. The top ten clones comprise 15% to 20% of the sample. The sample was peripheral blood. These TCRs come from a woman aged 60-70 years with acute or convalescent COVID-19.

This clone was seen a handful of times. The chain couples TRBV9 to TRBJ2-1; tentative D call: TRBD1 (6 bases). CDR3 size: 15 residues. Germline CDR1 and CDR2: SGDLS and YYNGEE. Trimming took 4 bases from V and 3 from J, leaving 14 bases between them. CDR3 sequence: CASSIQGNGYNEQFF. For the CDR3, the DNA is TGTGCCAGCAGCATTCAGGGGAATGGCTACAATGAGCAGTTCTTC. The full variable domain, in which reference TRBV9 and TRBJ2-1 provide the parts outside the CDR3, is DSGVTQTPKHLITATGQRVTLRCSPRSGDLSVYWYQQSLDQGLQFLIQYYNGEERAKGNILERFSAQQFPDLHSELNLSSLELGDSALYFCASSIQGNGYNEQFFGPGTRLTVL.

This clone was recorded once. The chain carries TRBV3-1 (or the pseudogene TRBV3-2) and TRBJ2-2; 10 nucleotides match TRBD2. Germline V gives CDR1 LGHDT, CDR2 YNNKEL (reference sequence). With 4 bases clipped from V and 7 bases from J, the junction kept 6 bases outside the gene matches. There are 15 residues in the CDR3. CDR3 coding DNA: TGTGCCAGCAGCCGCGGGACTAGCGTTAGCGGGGAGCTGTTTTTT. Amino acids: CASSRGTSVSGELFF.

The CDR3 nucleotides are TGTGCCAGCAGCCAAGATCGGAGGGGCGCTCTGGGTGGCTACACCTTC. This sequence encodes CASSQDRRGALGGYTF. V and J are TRBV3-1 (or the pseudogene TRBV3-2) and TRBJ1-2, with a tentative D call TRBD1 (5 bases). The germline gives CDR1 LGHDT, CDR2 YNNKEL (reference sequence). This CDR3 is 16 amino acids long. The germline V and J ends were trimmed by 0 bases and 7 bases, with 18 bases remaining between them.

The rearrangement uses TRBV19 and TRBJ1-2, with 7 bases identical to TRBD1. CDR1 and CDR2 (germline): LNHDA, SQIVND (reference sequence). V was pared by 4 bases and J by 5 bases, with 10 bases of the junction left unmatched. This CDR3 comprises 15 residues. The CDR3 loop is CASSRRTGGPYGYTF. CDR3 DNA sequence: TGTGCCAGTAGTAGGAGGACAGGTGGCCCGTATGGCTACACCTTC.

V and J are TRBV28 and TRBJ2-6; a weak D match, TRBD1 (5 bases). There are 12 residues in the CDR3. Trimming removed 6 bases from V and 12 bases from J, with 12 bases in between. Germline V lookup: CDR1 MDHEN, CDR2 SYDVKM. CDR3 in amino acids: CASRGAVPVLTF. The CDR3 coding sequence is TGTGCCAGCAGAGGGGCGGTACCCGTCCTGACTTTC. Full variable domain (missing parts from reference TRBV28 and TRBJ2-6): DVKVTQSSRYLVKRTGEKVFLECVQDMDHENMFWYRQDPGLGLRLIYFSYDVKMKEKGDIPEGYSVSREKKERFSLILESASTNQTSMYLCASRGAVPVLTFGAGSRLTVL.

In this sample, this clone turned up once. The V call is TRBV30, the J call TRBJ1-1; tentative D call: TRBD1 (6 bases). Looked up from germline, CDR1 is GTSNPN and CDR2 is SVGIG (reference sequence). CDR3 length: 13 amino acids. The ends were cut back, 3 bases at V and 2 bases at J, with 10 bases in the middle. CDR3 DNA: TGTGCCTGGAGCCCGGACAGCAACACTGAAGCTTTCTTT. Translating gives CAWSPDSNTEAFF. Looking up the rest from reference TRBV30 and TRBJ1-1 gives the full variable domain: SQTIHQWPATLVQPVGSPLSLECTVEGTSNPNLYWYRQAAGRGLQLLFYSVGIGQISSEVPQNLSASRPQDRQFILSSKKLLLSDSGFYLCAWSPDSNTEAFFGQGTRLTVV.

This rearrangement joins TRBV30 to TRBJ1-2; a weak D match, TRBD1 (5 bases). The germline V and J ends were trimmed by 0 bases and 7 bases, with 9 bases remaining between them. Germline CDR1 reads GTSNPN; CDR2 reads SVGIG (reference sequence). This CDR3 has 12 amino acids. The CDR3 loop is CAWSVQGGGYTF. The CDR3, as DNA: TGTGCCTGGAGTGTGCAGGGAGGTGGCTACACCTTC.

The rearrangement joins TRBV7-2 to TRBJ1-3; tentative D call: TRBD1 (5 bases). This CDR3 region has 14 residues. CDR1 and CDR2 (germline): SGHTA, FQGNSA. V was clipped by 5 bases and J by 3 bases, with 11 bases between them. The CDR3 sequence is CASSRGGVGNTIYF. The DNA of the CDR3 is TGTGCCAGCAGCCGGGGGGGGGTTGGAAACACCATATATTTT.

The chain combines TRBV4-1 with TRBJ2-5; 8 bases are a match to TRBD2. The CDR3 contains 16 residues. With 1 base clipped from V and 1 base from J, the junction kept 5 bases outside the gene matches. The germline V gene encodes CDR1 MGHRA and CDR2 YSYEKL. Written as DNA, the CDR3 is TGCGCCAGCAGCCAAGCTAGGGCGGGGGGCCAAGAGACCCAGTACTTC. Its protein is CASSQARAGGQETQYF.

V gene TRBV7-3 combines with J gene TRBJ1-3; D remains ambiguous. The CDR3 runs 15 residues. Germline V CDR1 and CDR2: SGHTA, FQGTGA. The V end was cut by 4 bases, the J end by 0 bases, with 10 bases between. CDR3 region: CASSYGPSSGNTIYF. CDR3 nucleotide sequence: TGTGCCAGCAGCTACGGTCCCTCCTCTGGAAACACCATATATTTT.

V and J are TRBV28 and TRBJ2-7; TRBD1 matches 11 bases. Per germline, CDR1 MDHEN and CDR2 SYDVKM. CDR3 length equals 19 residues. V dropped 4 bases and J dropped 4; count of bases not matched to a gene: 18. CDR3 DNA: TGTGCCAGCAGTTCAGCCCGCAAGTTAAGGACAGGGGGCTTATACGAGCAGTACTTC. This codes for CASSSARKLRTGGLYEQYF.

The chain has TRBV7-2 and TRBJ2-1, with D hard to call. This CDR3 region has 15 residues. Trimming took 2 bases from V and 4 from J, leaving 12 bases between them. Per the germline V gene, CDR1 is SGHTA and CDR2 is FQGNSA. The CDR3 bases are TGTGCCAGCAGCTTACCAGGTATCGATTACAATGAGCAGTTCTTC. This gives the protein CASSLPGIDYNEQFF.

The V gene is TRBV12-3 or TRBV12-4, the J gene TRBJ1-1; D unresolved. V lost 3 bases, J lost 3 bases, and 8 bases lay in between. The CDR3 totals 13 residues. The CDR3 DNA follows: TGTGCCAGCAGTTTCTCTACGGACACTGAAGCTTTCTTT. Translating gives CASSFSTDTEAFF.

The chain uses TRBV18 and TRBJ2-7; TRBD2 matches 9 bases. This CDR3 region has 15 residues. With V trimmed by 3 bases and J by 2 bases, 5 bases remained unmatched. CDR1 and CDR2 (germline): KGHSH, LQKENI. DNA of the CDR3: TGTGCCAGCTCACCCCCAGCGGGAGGACCCTACGAGCAGTACTTC. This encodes CASSPPAGGPYEQYF.

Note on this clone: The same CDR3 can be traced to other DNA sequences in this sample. The CDR3 loop is CASSLPGLGIYEQYF. In DNA, the CDR3 is TGTGCCAGCAGCCTACCGGGACTAGGCATCTACGAGCAGTACTTC. The rearrangement uses TRBV28 and TRBJ2-7; 8 nucleotides agree with TRBD2. The V gene end was trimmed by 6 bases and the J gene end by 3 bases; junction bases not matched to a gene: 10. The germline V gene encodes CDR1 MDHEN and CDR2 SYDVKM. The CDR3 has 15 residues.

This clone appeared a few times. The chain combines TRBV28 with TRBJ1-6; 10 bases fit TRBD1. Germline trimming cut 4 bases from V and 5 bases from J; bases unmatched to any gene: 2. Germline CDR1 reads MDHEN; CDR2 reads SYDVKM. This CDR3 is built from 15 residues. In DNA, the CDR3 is TGTGCCAGCAGTTCGGGACAGGGGAATAATTCACCCCTCCACTTT. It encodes CASSSGQGNNSPLHF.

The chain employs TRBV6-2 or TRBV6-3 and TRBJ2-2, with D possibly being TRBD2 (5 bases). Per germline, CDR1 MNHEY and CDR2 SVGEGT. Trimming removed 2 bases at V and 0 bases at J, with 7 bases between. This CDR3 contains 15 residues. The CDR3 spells CASSYRGANTGELFF. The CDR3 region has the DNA TGTGCCAGCAGTTACCGGGGTGCGAACACCGGGGAGCTGTTTTTT.

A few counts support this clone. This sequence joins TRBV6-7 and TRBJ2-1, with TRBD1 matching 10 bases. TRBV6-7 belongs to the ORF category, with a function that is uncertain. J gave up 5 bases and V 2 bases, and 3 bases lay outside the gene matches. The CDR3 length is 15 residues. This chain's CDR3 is CASSYPGQGNNEQFF. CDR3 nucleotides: TGTGCCAGCAGTTACCCGGGACAGGGGAACAATGAGCAGTTCTTC.

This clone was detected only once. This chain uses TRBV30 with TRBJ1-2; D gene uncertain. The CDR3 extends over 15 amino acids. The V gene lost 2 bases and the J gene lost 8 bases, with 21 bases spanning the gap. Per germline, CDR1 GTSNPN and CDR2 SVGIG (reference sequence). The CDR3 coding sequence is TGTGCCTGGAGTACTGACAACCCGGTCGTTGTAGGCTACACCTTC. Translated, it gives CAWSTDNPVVVGYTF.

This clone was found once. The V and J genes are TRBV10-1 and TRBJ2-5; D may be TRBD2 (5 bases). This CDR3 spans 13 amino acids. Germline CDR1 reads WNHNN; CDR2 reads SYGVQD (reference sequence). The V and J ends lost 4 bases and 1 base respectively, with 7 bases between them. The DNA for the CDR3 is TGCGCCAGCAGTGCTGGAGGCCAAGAGACCCAGTACTTC. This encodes CASSAGGQETQYF.

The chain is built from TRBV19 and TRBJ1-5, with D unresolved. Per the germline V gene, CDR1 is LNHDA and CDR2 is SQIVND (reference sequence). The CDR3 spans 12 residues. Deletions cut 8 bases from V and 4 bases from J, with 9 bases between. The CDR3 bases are TGTGCCAGTCAGCGGGGAAATCAGCCCCAGCATTTT. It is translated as CASQRGNQPQHF.

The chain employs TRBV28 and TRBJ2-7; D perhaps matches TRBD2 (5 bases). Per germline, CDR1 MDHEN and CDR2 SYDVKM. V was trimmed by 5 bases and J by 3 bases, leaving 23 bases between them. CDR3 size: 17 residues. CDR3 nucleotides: TGTGCCAGCAGTCCAACGTCGGGGTTATGGAGATTCTACGAGCAGTACTTC. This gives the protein CASSPTSGLWRFYEQYF.

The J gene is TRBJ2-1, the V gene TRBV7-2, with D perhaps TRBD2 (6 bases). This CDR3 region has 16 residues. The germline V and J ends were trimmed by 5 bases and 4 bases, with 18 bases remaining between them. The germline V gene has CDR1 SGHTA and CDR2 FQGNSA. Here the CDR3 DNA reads TGTGCCAGCAGCCCACGACTTGGGGGGTCATACAATGAGCAGTTCTTC. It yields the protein CASSPRLGGSYNEQFF.

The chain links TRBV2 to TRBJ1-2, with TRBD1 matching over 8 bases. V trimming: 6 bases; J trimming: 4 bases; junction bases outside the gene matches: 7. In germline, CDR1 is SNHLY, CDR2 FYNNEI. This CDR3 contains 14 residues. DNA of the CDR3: TGTGCCAGCAGCCCGACAGGGGCGGGCTATGGCTACACCTTC. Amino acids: CASSPTGAGYGYTF.